The next 28 T cell receptor beta chains were all read from a single sample in a study of T cell repertoires in cytomegalovirus infection. These TCRs are of unknown antigen specificity. TCRdb reanalysed the reads using MiXCR and keeps one entry per CDR3 protein. The sample has some 350,000 distinct CDR3 sequences; approximately 30% are singletons. The sample consisted of cultured PBMCs, taken from culture after CMV antigen stimulation. The origin of the receptors is a human donor in good health (CMV status not recorded). Some clones in this sample may be carry-over from other donors' samples.

Many counts were recorded for this clonotype. This chain joins TRBV7-2 and TRBJ1-1, with D possibly being TRBD1 (5 bases). Germline lookup yields CDR1 SGHTA and CDR2 FQGNSA. The CDR3 extends over 16 amino acids. V lost 0 bases to trimming and J lost 5 bases, with 16 bases between them. This chain's CDR3 is CASSLAFTQGTTEAFF. CDR3 DNA: TGTGCCAGCAGCTTAGCTTTTACCCAGGGTACGACTGAAGCTTTCTTT.

This chain connects TRBV12-3 or TRBV12-4 to TRBJ1-4, with no clear D. The CDR3 spans 13 residues. Trimming stripped 1 base from V and 7 bases from J, with 7 bases between. CDR3 sequence (DNA): TGTGCCAGCAGTTTAGAAGAAGGTGAAAAACTGTTTTTT. Amino acid sequence: CASSLEEGEKLFF.

This clonotype was found once. The chain is built from TRBV6-5 and TRBJ2-1, with D perhaps matching TRBD2 (6 bases). The CDR3 has 15 residues. Germline V gene sequence: CDR1 MNHEY, CDR2 SVGAGI. V was trimmed by 0 bases and J by 4 bases, leaving 10 bases between them. The CDR3 nucleotides read TGTGCCAGCAGTTACTCTGCGGGATTATACAATGAGCAGTTCTTC. Its translation: CASSYSAGLYNEQFF.

The rearrangement links TRBV2 to TRBJ1-1; TRBD1 matches 7 bases. CDR3 size: 15 residues. The V gene's germline CDR1 is SNHLY and CDR2 FYNNEI. J lost 2 bases, V lost 6 bases, and 9 bases had no gene match. The CDR3 DNA reads as TGTGCCAGCAGAGAGACAGGGTCATACAACACTGAAGCTTTCTTT. This translates into CASRETGSYNTEAFF.

The chain combines TRBV14 with TRBJ1-1; D gene uncertain. CDR1 and CDR2 (germline): SGHDN, FVKESK. This CDR3 comprises 16 residues. With 4 bases removed from V and 2 bases from J, the gap between germline ends came to 17 bases. The CDR3: CASSRWRRKENTEAFF. In nucleotides, the CDR3 is TGTGCCAGCAGCCGATGGAGGCGAAAGGAAAACACTGAAGCTTTCTTT.

The CDR3 loop is CASTTGQGRSYGYTF. In DNA, the CDR3 is TGTGCCAGCACAACCGGACAGGGCAGGAGCTATGGCTACACCTTC. The chain links TRBV12-3 or TRBV12-4 to TRBJ1-2; TRBD1 matches at 8 bases. The junction had 11 bases not matched to a gene; V was cut back by 7 bases and J by 4 bases. The CDR3 length is 15 residues.

This chain connects TRBV5-4 to TRBJ2-3; D remains ambiguous. The germline gives CDR1 SGHNT, CDR2 YYREEE (reference sequence). Deletions cut 6 bases from V and 1 base from J, with 12 bases between. This CDR3 has 14 amino acids. The CDR3 region is CASKLRGRTDTQYF. CDR3 sequence (DNA): TGTGCCAGCAAGCTTCGCGGCCGCACAGATACGCAGTATTTT.

This clonotype was detected only a few times. This chain links TRBV6-5 with TRBJ1-2; no clear D gene. Trimming stripped 2 bases from V and 4 bases from J, with 20 bases between. Germline V lookup: CDR1 MNHEY, CDR2 SVGAGI. The CDR3 covers 17 residues. The CDR3 coding sequence is TGTGCCAGCAGTTACAGAGGTGGGGTCTATGAATCCTATGGCTACACCTTC. This codes for CASSYRGGVYESYGYTF.

This clonotype has more than one count but fewer than ten. This chain joins TRBV6-1 and TRBJ2-2, with 14 bases matching TRBD2. The germline gives CDR1 MNHNS, CDR2 SASEGT. The J segment lost 8 bases and the V segment lost 9 bases, leaving 8 bases of the junction unmatched. This CDR3 has 15 residues. CDR3 protein: CARTGLAGAGGELFF. CDR3 bases: TGTGCCAGAACGGGACTAGCGGGAGCGGGTGGGGAGCTGTTTTTT.

This clonotype has at least ten counts. The rearrangement uses TRBV10-1 and TRBJ2-1; possible D gene TRBD1, 6 bases. V dropped 5 bases and J dropped 7 bases, with 15 bases sitting between them. This CDR3 region has 14 residues. In germline, CDR1 is WNHNN, CDR2 SYGVQD (reference sequence). The CDR3 reads CASSTGLYKNEQFF. CDR3 nucleotides: TGCGCCAGCAGTACAGGGTTGTACAAGAATGAGCAGTTCTTC.

In this sample, this clonotype turned up a few times. The chain carries TRBV19 and TRBJ2-7; perhaps TRBD1 as D (6 bases). Trimming pared 9 bases from V and 5 bases from J, leaving 26 bases between. The CDR3 sequence is 16 residues long. Germline-derived CDR1 and CDR2 are LNHDA and SQIVND (reference sequence). The CDR3 is CASSPEQGPGWDEQYF. In nucleotides, the CDR3 is TGTGCCAGCTCGCCAGAACAGGGACCTGGTTGGGACGAGCAGTACTTC.

The V call is TRBV7-2, the J call TRBJ2-1; no reliable D call. The V gene lost 5 bases and the J gene lost 8 bases, with 19 bases spanning the gap. The germline gives CDR1 SGHTA, CDR2 FQGNSA. The CDR3 is 15 amino acids. CDR3 in amino acids: CASSPRKESIDEQFF. The CDR3 DNA follows: TGTGCCAGCAGCCCCAGAAAAGAGTCTATCGATGAGCAGTTCTTC.

This clonotype has a count of ten or more. The genes are TRBV7-8 and TRBJ2-5; no reliable D call. Trimming pared 1 base from V and 0 bases from J, leaving 9 bases between. The CDR3 is made up of 15 amino acids. Germline-derived CDR1 and CDR2 are SGHVS and FQNEAQ. As DNA, the CDR3 is TGTGCCAGCAGCTTAGTGATTTCGTACCAAGAGACCCAGTACTTC. Translated, it gives CASSLVISYQETQYF.

In DNA, the CDR3 is TGTGCCAGCAGCCTAGACCCAGGGGGGCGTAATTCACCCCTCCACTTT. Residues: CASSLDPGGRNSPLHF. The chain recombines TRBV3-1 with TRBJ1-6; 7 bases are shared with TRBD1. This CDR3 region has 16 residues. From germline, CDR1 is LGHDT and CDR2 YNNKEL (reference sequence). The V segment lost 4 bases and the J segment 6 bases; nucleotides outside the gene matches: 9.

This clonotype showed up just a few times. The chain carries TRBV4-1 and TRBJ1-3; TRBD1 might be the D (5 bases). Looked up from germline, CDR1 is MGHRA and CDR2 is YSYEKL. The CDR3 is 15 amino acids. Trimming cost V 1 base and J 3 bases, with 10 bases left between them. CDR3 sequence: CASSQVDSLGNTIYF. CDR3 in DNA: TGCGCCAGCAGCCAAGTCGACAGTCTTGGAAACACCATATATTTT.

This clonotype came up many times. This chain joins TRBV4-2 and TRBJ2-1, with 7 bases fitting TRBD2. V was clipped by 0 bases and J by 4 bases; unmatched bases: 9. There are 17 residues in the CDR3. The germline V gene has CDR1 LGHNA and CDR2 YNFKEQ. The CDR3: CASSQDEGGPPYNEQFF. CDR3 nucleotide sequence: TGTGCCAGCAGCCAAGATGAGGGAGGGCCCCCTTACAATGAGCAGTTCTTC.

This clonotype has only a few counts. The chain uses TRBV19 and TRBJ2-1; D not certain. Germline V gene sequence: CDR1 LNHDA, CDR2 SQIVND (reference sequence). V dropped 3 bases and J dropped 7 bases, with 4 bases sitting between them. The CDR3 is 11 amino acids. The CDR3 coding sequence is TGTGCCAGTAGTATCCCGAATGAGCAGTTCTTC. This sequence encodes CASSIPNEQFF.

This chain joins TRBV11-2 and TRBJ1-1, with D unresolved. V lost 3 bases and J lost 8, with 10 bases in between. This CDR3 is built from 12 residues. The germline V gene encodes CDR1 SGHAT and CDR2 FQNNGV. The CDR3 sequence: CASSFGLGEAFF. The CDR3 DNA reads as TGTGCCAGCAGCTTCGGGCTCGGAGAAGCTTTCTTT.

The rearrangement links TRBV19 to TRBJ1-2; no definite D call. V lost 2 bases and J lost 3, with 13 bases in between. The germline CDR1 and CDR2 sequences are LNHDA and SQIVND (reference sequence). The CDR3 has 15 amino acids. CDR3 DNA sequence: TGTGCCAGTAGTATAATTGCCGGTTTTGACTATGGCTACACCTTC. This codes for CASSIIAGFDYGYTF.

This clonotype was seen many times. The chain combines TRBV18 with TRBJ1-2; weak D call: TRBD1 (5 bases). V gave up 3 bases and J gave up 6 bases, with 11 bases separating them. Germline CDR1 KGHSH, CDR2 LQKENI. The CDR3 covers 13 residues. DNA for the CDR3: TGTGCCAGCTCACCGTCCAGGGATAATGGCTACACCTTC. Residues: CASSPSRDNGYTF. Full variable domain (rest looked up from reference TRBV18 and TRBJ1-2): NAGVMQNPRHLVRRRGQEARLRCSPMKGHSHVYWYRQLPEEGLKFMVYLQKENIIDESGMPKERFSAEFPKEGPSILRIQQVVRGDSAAYFCASSPSRDNGYTFGSGTRLTVV.

In its sample, this clonotype was seen a few times. The chain combines TRBV7-8 with TRBJ1-1, with a weak D call TRBD1 (6 bases). V dropped 7 bases and J dropped 2 bases, with 17 bases sitting between them. The CDR3 has 15 amino acids. Per the germline V gene, CDR1 is SGHVS and CDR2 is FQNEAQ. CDR3 sequence reads: CASTPAAGANTEAFF. The DNA of the CDR3 is TGTGCCAGCACCCCAGCTGCGGGGGCTAACACTGAAGCTTTCTTT.

This clonotype was picked up many times. The gene calls are TRBV10-3 and TRBJ2-5, with 8 nucleotides matching TRBD2. The CDR3 runs 14 residues. Germline CDR1 and CDR2: ENHRY and SYGVKD. After removal of 0 bases from V and 5 bases from J, the junction contained 2 bases not matched to a gene. CDR3 sequence (DNA): TGTGCCATCAGTGAGTCAAGACTAGCGGAGACCCAGTACTTC. It is translated as CAISESRLAETQYF.

This clonotype was detected ten times or more. This chain connects TRBV4-1 to TRBJ2-7, with D tentatively TRBD1 (6 bases). The CDR3 extends over 13 amino acids. Germline V lookup: CDR1 MGHRA, CDR2 YSYEKL. Trimming took off 2 bases at V and 4 bases at J, with 9 bases between the two ends. The CDR3 is CASSQQQGYEQYF. CDR3 DNA sequence: TGCGCCAGCAGCCAACAACAGGGTTACGAGCAGTACTTC.

This rearrangement joins TRBV7-2 to TRBJ2-3; the match to TRBD1 covers 7 bases. The CDR3 covers 14 residues. J gave up 4 bases and V 5 bases, and 6 bases lay outside the gene matches. Looked up from germline, CDR1 is SGHTA and CDR2 is FQGNSA. The CDR3 here is CASSIGGSPDTQYF. The CDR3 DNA sequence: TGTGCCAGCAGCATAGGGGGCAGTCCAGATACGCAGTATTTT. The whole variable domain, filled in from reference TRBV7-2 and TRBJ2-3, reads GAGVSQSPSNKVTEKGKDVELRCDPISGHTALYWYRQSLGQGLEFLIYFQGNSAPDKSGLPSDRFSAERTGGSVSTLTIQRTQQEDSAVYLCASSIGGSPDTQYFGPGTRLTVL.

V is TRBV27 and J is TRBJ1-4, with TRBD1 matching 7 bases. Unmatched junction bases numbered 12, after V lost 8 bases and J lost 6 bases. This CDR3 is built from 15 residues. CDR1 and CDR2 from the germline V gene are MNHEY and SMNVEV (reference sequence). Here the CDR3 reads CASGLTRGRYEKLFF. The DNA of the CDR3 is TGTGCCAGCGGATTAACCAGGGGGAGGTATGAAAAACTGTTTTTT.

The V call is TRBV27, the J call TRBJ2-7; D remains unclear. The length of the CDR3 is 13 residues. V lost 5 bases to trimming and J lost 3 bases, with 11 bases between them. Germline V gives CDR1 MNHEY, CDR2 SMNVEV (reference sequence). CDR3 protein: CASSPHTGYEQYV. As DNA, the CDR3 is TGTGCCAGCAGTCCCCACACGGGCTACGAGCAGTACGTC.

In this sample, this clonotype turned up a few times. The chain carries TRBV27 and TRBJ1-1, with 8 bases fitting TRBD1. J gave up 8 bases and V 1 base, and 6 bases lay outside the gene matches. The length of the CDR3 is 14 residues. Germline loops: CDR1 MNHEY, CDR2 SMNVEV (reference sequence). CDR3 nucleotides: TGTGCCAGCAGTTTATACCTAGGGACAGGAGAAGCTTTCTTT. Amino acids: CASSLYLGTGEAFF.

There are a few counts of this clonotype. The chain employs TRBV4-3 and TRBJ2-1; 8 nucleotides align to TRBD2. Germline CDR1 LGHNA, CDR2 YSLEER. The CDR3 has 16 amino acids. J lost 7 bases, V lost 4 bases, and 12 bases had no gene match. The CDR3 loop reads CASSPLREGHTNEQFF. DNA for the CDR3: TGCGCCAGCAGCCCCCTCCGGGAGGGCCATACTAATGAGCAGTTCTTC.